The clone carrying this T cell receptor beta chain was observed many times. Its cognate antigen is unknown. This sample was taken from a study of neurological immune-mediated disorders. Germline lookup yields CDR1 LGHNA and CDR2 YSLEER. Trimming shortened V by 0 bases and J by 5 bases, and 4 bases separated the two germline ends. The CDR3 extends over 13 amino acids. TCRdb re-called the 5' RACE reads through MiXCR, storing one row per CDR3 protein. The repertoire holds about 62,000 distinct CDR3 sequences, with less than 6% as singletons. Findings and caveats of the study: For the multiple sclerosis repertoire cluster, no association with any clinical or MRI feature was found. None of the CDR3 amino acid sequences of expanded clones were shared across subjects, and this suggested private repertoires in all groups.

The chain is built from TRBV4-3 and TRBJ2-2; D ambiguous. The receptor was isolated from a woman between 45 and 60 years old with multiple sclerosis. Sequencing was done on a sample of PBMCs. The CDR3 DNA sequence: TGCGCCAGCAGCCAAGAACTTACCGGGGAGCTGTTTTTT. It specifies CASSQELTGELFF.